This T cell receptor (beta chain) was obtained from a study of T cell responses to AZD1222 COVID-19 vaccine. About the study: Second-dose groups at about 4 or about 12 weeks were pooled.

The data were produced by immunoSEQ multiplex PCR, yet TCRdb's version contains in-frame clones alone and is incomplete. Of around 190,000 clones listed, over 80% are singletons. Note on this clone: Antigen unknown.

The V gene end was trimmed by 5 bases and the J gene end by 6 bases; junction bases not matched to a gene: 8. Germline CDR1 is MGHDK and CDR2 is SYGVNS. The CDR3 has 15 amino acids. The study's findings and limits: Spike was spanned by vaccine-associated CD4 TCRs, which were dominant at 160-218 and 743-854. As reported, nearly half of all spike-specific TCRs target variant regions that are unmutated.

The source of this sequence is an adult in good health. The chain carries TRBV25-1 and TRBJ2-2; TRBD1 matches 8 bases. The sample here was peripheral blood, taken on day 0 of AZD1222 vaccination. Here the CDR3 reads CASSSTGGWPGELFF. CDR3 in DNA: TGTGCCAGCAGTAGCACAGGGGGTTGGCCCGGGGAGCTGTTTTTT.